A selection of T cell receptor beta chains follows, all from one sample in a study of blood T cell repertoires in COVID-19. Here immunoSEQ multiplex PCR was the method, and the copy in TCRdb shows in-frame clones only, minus some. The table lists roughly 480,000 clones, about 91% of them singletons. The sequenced material came from peripheral blood. The origin of the receptors is a young man with COVID-19, enrolled during active disease. Each CDR3 is given with its conserved first and last residue. The order of the fields is CDR3 DNA, CDR3 protein, V gene, D gene, J gene. D genes are given only for firm matches.

cdr3_nt: TGTGCCAGCACCCGGTTAGCGGGGGACAATGAGCAGTTCTTC; cdr3_aa: CASTRLAGDNEQFF; v_call: TRBV6-5; d_call: TRBD2; j_call: TRBJ2-1
cdr3_nt: TGCGCCAGCAGCTTGGGTGCTGAACTTTACGAGCAGTACTTC; cdr3_aa: CASSLGAELYEQYF; v_call: TRBV5-1; d_call: -; j_call: TRBJ2-7
cdr3_nt: TGTGCCAGTAGTATTACAGGGGGGTCGGAGACCCAGTACTTC; cdr3_aa: CASSITGGSETQYF; v_call: TRBV19; d_call: TRBD1; j_call: TRBJ2-5
cdr3_nt: TGTGCCAGCAGCTTCCGACTAGCGGGGAACAATGAGCAGTTCTTC; cdr3_aa: CASSFRLAGNNEQFF; v_call: TRBV13; d_call: TRBD2; j_call: TRBJ2-1
cdr3_nt: TGTGCCAGCAGCTCCGGAGGACACGAGCAGTACTTC; cdr3_aa: CASSSGGHEQYF; v_call: TRBV7-9; d_call: -; j_call: TRBJ2-7
cdr3_nt: TGTGCCACCAGTGATTCGCGGGGAATGAACACTGAAGCTTTCTTT; cdr3_aa: CATSDSRGMNTEAFF; v_call: TRBV24-1; d_call: -; j_call: TRBJ1-1
cdr3_nt: TGTGCCAGCAGAGAATTAGCGGGAGCCTACGAGCAGTACTTC; cdr3_aa: CASRELAGAYEQYF; v_call: TRBV27; d_call: TRBD2; j_call: TRBJ2-7
cdr3_nt: TGCGCCAGCAAGGGGCAAGAGACCCAGTACTTC; cdr3_aa: CASKGQETQYF; v_call: TRBV5-1; d_call: -; j_call: TRBJ2-5
cdr3_nt: TGCAGTGCTACGACAGGGGTTGGCTACACCTTC; cdr3_aa: CSATTGVGYTF; v_call: TRBV20-1; d_call: TRBD1; j_call: TRBJ1-2
cdr3_nt: TGTGCCAGCAGTGAAAACAGGGCGGACACTGAAGCTTTCTTT; cdr3_aa: CASSENRADTEAFF; v_call: TRBV6-1; d_call: -; j_call: TRBJ1-1
cdr3_nt: TGTGCCAGTAAAGAGTGGAGCTCTGGAAACACCATATATTTT; cdr3_aa: CASKEWSSGNTIYF; v_call: TRBV19; d_call: -; j_call: TRBJ1-3
cdr3_nt: TGTGCCAGCAGCCCTTCAGGGGTTAGAAACACCATATATTTT; cdr3_aa: CASSPSGVRNTIYF; v_call: TRBV3-1/TRBV3-2; d_call: -; j_call: TRBJ1-3
cdr3_nt: TGTGCTAGTGGTTTGGGTCAAGGACACAAAAACATTCAGTACTTC; cdr3_aa: CASGLGQGHKNIQYF; v_call: TRBV12-5; d_call: -; j_call: TRBJ2-4
cdr3_nt: TGTGCCGGCTACTCACAGGGGTATCGTGAAAAACTGTTTTTT; cdr3_aa: CAGYSQGYREKLFF; v_call: TRBV3-1/TRBV3-2; d_call: TRBD1; j_call: TRBJ1-4
cdr3_nt: TGTGCCAGCAGTTTATTGGGACTAGCGGGAGGAGTAACAGATACGCAGTATTTT; cdr3_aa: CASSLLGLAGGVTDTQYF; v_call: TRBV27; d_call: TRBD2; j_call: TRBJ2-3
cdr3_nt: TGTGCCAGCAGCTCCCGCGGGGGACTAGCGGGCAATGAGCAGTTCTTC; cdr3_aa: CASSSRGGLAGNEQFF; v_call: TRBV7-2; d_call: TRBD2; j_call: TRBJ2-1